The rows below give T cell receptor beta chains drawn from one sample of a study of T-cell memory formation after mild COVID-19. Each CDR3 protein is one row after TCRdb ran MiXCR on the 5' RACE reads. This sample has around 500,000 distinct CDR3 sequences, with 15% to 20% found just once. The sequenced sample was PBMCs or a T cell subset sorted from them (not recorded which). The receptors were sampled from an adult woman who had mild COVID-19 (a few samples of this study predate the infection). Cell type and time point are not known. Each CDR3 is given with its conserved first and last residue. The D gene is left open where the match is weak. Size is stated for part of the rows, as once, few or many counts, or as a class when the clone is expanded.

.,TRBV27,TRBJ2-3,.,CASSPLWGSDTQYF,TGTGCCAGCAGTCCTCTGTGGGGGTCAGATACGCAGTATTTT
few,TRBV27,TRBJ2-1,TRBD2,CASSQLAGGPYEQFF,TGTGCCAGCAGCCAACTAGCGGGAGGGCCCTATGAGCAGTTCTTC
.,TRBV12-3/TRBV12-4,TRBJ2-3,TRBD2,CASSLTGGPDTQYF,TGTGCCAGCAGTTTAACGGGGGGGCCCGATACGCAGTATTTT
many,TRBV7-9,TRBJ2-4,.,CASSLSGLLLAKNIQYF,TGTGCCAGCAGCTTATCGGGACTTCTTTTAGCCAAAAACATTCAGTACTTC
few,TRBV5-1,TRBJ1-2,TRBD1,CASSQRQGRNYGYTF,TGCGCCAGCAGCCAAAGACAGGGGAGGAACTATGGCTACACCTTC
.,TRBV4-3,TRBJ2-1,TRBD2,CASSQGLAGDSSYNEQFF,TGCGCCAGCAGCCAGGGACTAGCGGGTGATAGCTCCTACAATGAGCAGTTCTTC
.,TRBV27,TRBJ1-1,.,CASSSHGAANTEAFF,TGTGCCAGCAGTTCCCACGGGGCGGCGAACACTGAAGCTTTCTTT
few,TRBV9,TRBJ2-5,.,CASSVKGLVETQYF,TGTGCCAGCAGCGTAAAGGGACTTGTGGAGACCCAGTACTTC
.,TRBV7-2,TRBJ2-7,.,CASSLTPRGPAYEQYF,TGTGCCAGCAGCTTAACCCCTCGAGGGCCTGCCTACGAGCAGTACTTC
few,TRBV29-1,TRBJ2-7,TRBD1,CSVEGDRVLYF,TGCAGCGTTGAAGGGGACAGGGTTTTATACTTC
.,TRBV27,TRBJ2-7,TRBD2,CASSLLGAGDSSYEQYF,TGTGCCAGCAGTTTATTGGGAGCGGGAGACAGCTCCTACGAGCAGTACTTC
few,TRBV24-1,TRBJ2-7,.,CATAGNSYEQYF,TGTGCCACCGCCGGGAACTCCTACGAGCAGTACTTC
.,TRBV20-1,TRBJ1-1,.,CSARGLREWNTEAFF,TGCAGTGCTAGAGGGCTAAGGGAGTGGAACACTGAAGCTTTCTTT
.,TRBV18,TRBJ1-4,.,CASSPPNSLEKLFF,TGTGCCAGCTCACCACCGAACTCACTTGAAAAACTGTTTTTT
.,TRBV11-2,TRBJ2-3,.,CASSLPGPSTDTQYF,TGTGCCAGCAGCTTACCGGGCCCAAGCACAGATACGCAGTATTTT
.,TRBV29-1,TRBJ1-5,.,CSAARGLDQPQHF,TGCAGCGCTGCGAGGGGTCTAGATCAGCCCCAGCATTTT
.,TRBV4-1,TRBJ2-7,.,CASSQDARGDEQYF,TGCGCCAGCAGCCAAGATGCCCGTGGGGACGAGCAGTACTTC
.,TRBV7-8,TRBJ1-1,.,CASSLGDGHTEAFF,TGTGCCAGCAGCTTAGGCGACGGCCACACTGAAGCTTTCTTT
many,TRBV7-2,TRBJ1-1,.,CASSSPGSPEAFF,TGTGCCAGCAGCTCCCCCGGGAGCCCTGAAGCTTTCTTT
.,TRBV12-3/TRBV12-4,TRBJ2-2,TRBD2,CASSWGSGDTGELFF,TGTGCCAGCAGTTGGGGTAGCGGGGACACCGGGGAGCTGTTTTTT
.,TRBV30,TRBJ2-7,.,CACRMGRLYEQYF,TGTGCCTGCCGAATGGGCAGATTATACGAGCAGTACTTC
few,TRBV20-1,TRBJ1-2,.,CSAPLSAAPAYGYTF,TGCAGTGCACCCCTTTCCGCGGCCCCCGCCTATGGCTACACCTTC
.,TRBV7-6,TRBJ2-2,.,CASSPLSGRELFF,TGTGCCAGCAGCCCGCTCAGTGGGCGGGAGCTGTTTTTT
few,TRBV29-1,TRBJ2-5,TRBD1,CSVTGTGQETQYF,TGCAGCGTCACCGGGACAGGACAAGAGACCCAGTACTTC
.,TRBV5-1,TRBJ2-3,.,CASSLLLATDTQYF,TGCGCCAGCAGCTTGCTCCTAGCCACAGATACGCAGTATTTT
.,TRBV12-3/TRBV12-4,TRBJ1-2,TRBD1,CASSLNRGQPDNYGYTF,TGTGCCAGCAGTTTAAACAGGGGACAGCCTGATAACTATGGCTACACCTTC
few,TRBV25-1,TRBJ2-7,.,CASSRRGTVSYEQYF,TGTGCCAGCAGTCGGAGGGGCACCGTCTCCTACGAGCAGTACTTC
.,TRBV13,TRBJ2-6,.,CASRRNGDSGANVLTF,TGTGCCAGCAGGAGGAACGGGGACTCTGGGGCCAACGTCCTGACTTTC
.,TRBV12-3/TRBV12-4,TRBJ1-5,TRBD1,CASSRDRHQHF,TGTGCCAGCAGTAGGGACAGACACCAGCATTTT
few,TRBV5-1,TRBJ1-4,.,CASSPMGPATNEKLFF,TGCGCCAGCAGCCCTATGGGGCCGGCAACTAATGAAAAACTGTTTTTT
.,TRBV5-5,TRBJ2-1,TRBD2,CASSLGGSRHNEQFF,TGTGCCAGCAGCTTGGGCGGGAGTAGACACAATGAGCAGTTCTTC
few,TRBV4-3,TRBJ2-1,.,CASSQDGAVYNEQFF,TGCGCCAGCAGCCAAGATGGGGCAGTTTACAATGAGCAGTTCTTC
few,TRBV20-1,TRBJ1-5,.,CSASPGQIDQPQHF,TGCAGTGCTAGCCCGGGACAAATCGATCAGCCCCAGCATTTT
.,TRBV27,TRBJ2-5,.,CASSPADIEETQYF,TGTGCCAGCAGCCCGGCCGACATCGAAGAGACCCAGTACTTC
.,TRBV2,TRBJ1-3,.,CASSAQGPGNTIYF,TGTGCCAGCAGTGCCCAGGGCCCTGGAAACACCATATATTTT
few,TRBV6-2/TRBV6-3,TRBJ2-7,.,CASSHLRAYEQYF,TGTGCCAGCAGTCACCTTCGAGCCTACGAGCAGTACTTC